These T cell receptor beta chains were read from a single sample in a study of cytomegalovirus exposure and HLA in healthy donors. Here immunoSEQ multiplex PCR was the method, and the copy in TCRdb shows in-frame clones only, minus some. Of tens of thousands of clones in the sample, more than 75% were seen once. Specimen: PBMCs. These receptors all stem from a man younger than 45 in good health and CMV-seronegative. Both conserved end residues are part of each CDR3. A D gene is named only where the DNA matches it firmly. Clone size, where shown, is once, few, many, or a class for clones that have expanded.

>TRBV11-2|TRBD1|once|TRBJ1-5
TGTGCCAGCTGGAAAAAACAGGGGGCTCACTCCAATCAGCCCCAGCATTTT
CASWKKQGAHSNQPQHF
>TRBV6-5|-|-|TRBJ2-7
TGTGCCAGCAGTTACCAGCGAGGGTCCTACGAGCAGTACTTC
CASSYQRGSYEQYF
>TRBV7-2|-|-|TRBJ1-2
TGTGCCAGCAGCCCTACCGAAGCTAACTATGGCTACACCTTC
CASSPTEANYGYTF
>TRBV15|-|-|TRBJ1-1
TGTGCCACCAGCAGAGTCGGGGGGAACACTGAAGCTTTCTTT
CATSRVGGNTEAFF
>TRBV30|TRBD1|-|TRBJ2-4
TGTGCCTGGAGACCCTTCTCACAGGGGCGGACGGACATTCAGTACTTC
CAWRPFSQGRTDIQYF
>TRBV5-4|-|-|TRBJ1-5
TGTGCCAGCAGCTTCCAGGGGAGCAATCAGCCCCAGCATTTT
CASSFQGSNQPQHF
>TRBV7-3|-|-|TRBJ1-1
TGTGCCAGCAGCTTAGGTTGGGCCACTGAAGCTTTCTTT
CASSLGWATEAFF
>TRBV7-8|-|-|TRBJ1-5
TGTGCCAGCAGCACGACAGTAAACGATCAGCCCCAGCATTTT
CASSTTVNDQPQHF
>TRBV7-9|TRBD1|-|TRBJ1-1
TGTGCCAGCAGCTTAGGGGACAGGGGCAACACTGAAGCTTTCTTT
CASSLGDRGNTEAFF
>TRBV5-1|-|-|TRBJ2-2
TGCGCCAGCAGCTTGAATCCAGGGAACACCGGGGAGCTGTTTTTT
CASSLNPGNTGELFF
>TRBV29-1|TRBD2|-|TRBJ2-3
TGCAGCGTTGAAGTCTGGCGGGGGGGCAGCACAGATACGCAGTATTTT
CSVEVWRGGSTDTQYF
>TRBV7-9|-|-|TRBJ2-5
TGTGCCAGCAGCTCTGGGCAGCAAGAGACCCAGTACTTC
CASSSGQQETQYF
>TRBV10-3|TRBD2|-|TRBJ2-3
TGTGCCATCACGGGAGGCCGAGCCGGGACTAGCACAGATACGCAGTATTTT
CAITGGRAGTSTDTQYF
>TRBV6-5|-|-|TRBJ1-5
TGTGCCAGCAGTTCAACAGCCGGAGGTCAGCCCCAGCATTTT
CASSSTAGGQPQHF
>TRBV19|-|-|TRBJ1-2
TGTGCCAGTAGGTCCGGGTTAGGCGATGGCTACACCTTC
CASRSGLGDGYTF
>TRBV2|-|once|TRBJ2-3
TGTGCCAGCAGTGCTAGGACAGTAGCTACGCAGTATTTT
CASSARTVATQYF
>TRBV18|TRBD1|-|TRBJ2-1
TGTGCCAGCTCACCACCTTCCCGACAGGGGCACAATGAGCAGTTCTTC
CASSPPSRQGHNEQFF
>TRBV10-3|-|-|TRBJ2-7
TGTGCCATCAGTGAGTCGAAAGGGGGGGCCTACGAGCAGTACTTC
CAISESKGGAYEQYF
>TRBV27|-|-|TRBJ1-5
TGTGCCAGCTCAACCGGGTCCGGCAGCAATCAGCCCCAGCATTTT
CASSTGSGSNQPQHF
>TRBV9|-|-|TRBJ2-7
TGTGCCAGCAGCCTCAATCAGCAGGCCTACGAGCAGTACTTC
CASSLNQQAYEQYF
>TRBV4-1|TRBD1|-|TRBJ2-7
TGCGCCAGCAGCCAAGATATCCAGGGGGTGGACGAGCAGTACTTC
CASSQDIQGVDEQYF
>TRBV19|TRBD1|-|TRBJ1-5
TGTGCCAGTAAAAAGGGACAGGGTCGGAATCAGCCCCAGCATTTT
CASKKGQGRNQPQHF
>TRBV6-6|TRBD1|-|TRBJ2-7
TGTGCCAGCAGCTACGGGCGGACAGGGGATATCTACGAGCAGTACTTC
CASSYGRTGDIYEQYF
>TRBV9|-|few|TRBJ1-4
TGTGCCAGCAAGAGGGGGATTGGGGAAGAAAAACTGTTTTTT
CASKRGIGEEKLFF
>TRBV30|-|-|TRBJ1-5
TGTGCCTGGGGTCCTGAGGGCAATCAGCCCCAGCATTTT
CAWGPEGNQPQHF
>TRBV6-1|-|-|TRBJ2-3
TGTGCCAGCAAAAACCTACTAGTCACAGATACGCAGTATTTT
CASKNLLVTDTQYF
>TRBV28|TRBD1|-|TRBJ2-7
TGTGCCAGCAGTCCTTGGGGGACAGGTTCCTACGAGCAGTACTTC
CASSPWGTGSYEQYF
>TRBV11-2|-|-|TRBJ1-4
TGTGCCAGCAGCCCCCTAGCTTTCGAAAAACTGTTTTTT
CASSPLAFEKLFF
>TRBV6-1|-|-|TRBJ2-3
TGTGCCAGCAGTGAGGGGCAGGGAATAGATACGCAGTATTTT
CASSEGQGIDTQYF